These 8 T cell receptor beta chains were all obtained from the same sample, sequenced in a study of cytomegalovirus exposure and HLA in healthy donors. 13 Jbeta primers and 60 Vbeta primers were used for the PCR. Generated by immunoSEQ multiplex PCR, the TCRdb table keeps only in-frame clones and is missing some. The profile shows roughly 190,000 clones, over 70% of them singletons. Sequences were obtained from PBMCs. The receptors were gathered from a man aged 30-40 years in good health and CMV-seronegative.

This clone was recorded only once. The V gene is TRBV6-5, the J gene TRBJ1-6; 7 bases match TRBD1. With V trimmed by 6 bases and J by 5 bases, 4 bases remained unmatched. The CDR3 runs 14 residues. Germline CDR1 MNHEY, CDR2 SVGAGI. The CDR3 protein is CASRRTGNNSPLHF. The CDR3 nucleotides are TGTGCCAGCAGAAGGACAGGAAATAATTCACCCCTCCACTTT.

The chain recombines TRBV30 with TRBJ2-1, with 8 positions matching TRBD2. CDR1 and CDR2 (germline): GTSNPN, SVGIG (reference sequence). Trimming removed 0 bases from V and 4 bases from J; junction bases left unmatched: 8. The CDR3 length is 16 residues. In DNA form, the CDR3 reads TGTGCCTGGAGTGTCGGGGGGGGCTTGTATTACAATGAGCAGTTCTTC. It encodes CAWSVGGGLYYNEQFF.

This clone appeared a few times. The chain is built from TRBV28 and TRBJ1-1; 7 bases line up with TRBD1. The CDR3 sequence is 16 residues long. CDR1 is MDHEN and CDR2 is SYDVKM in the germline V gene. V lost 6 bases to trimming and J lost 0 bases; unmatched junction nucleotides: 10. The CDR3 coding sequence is TGTGCCAGCAGACCCCAGGGACAGATCATGAACACTGAAGCTTTCTTT. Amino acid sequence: CASRPQGQIMNTEAFF.

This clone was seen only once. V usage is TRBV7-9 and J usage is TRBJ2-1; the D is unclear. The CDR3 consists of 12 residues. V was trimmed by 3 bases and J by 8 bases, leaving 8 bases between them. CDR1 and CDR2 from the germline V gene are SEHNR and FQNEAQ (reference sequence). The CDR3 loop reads CASSFSPYEQFF. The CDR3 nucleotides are TGTGCCAGCAGCTTCTCTCCTTATGAGCAGTTCTTC.

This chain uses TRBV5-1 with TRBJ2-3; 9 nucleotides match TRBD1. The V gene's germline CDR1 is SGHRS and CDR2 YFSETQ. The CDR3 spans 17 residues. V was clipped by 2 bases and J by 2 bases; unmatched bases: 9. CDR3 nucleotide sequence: TGCGCCAGCAGCTTAAATCCGGGACAGGGACTCACAGATACGCAGTATTTT. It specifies CASSLNPGQGLTDTQYF.

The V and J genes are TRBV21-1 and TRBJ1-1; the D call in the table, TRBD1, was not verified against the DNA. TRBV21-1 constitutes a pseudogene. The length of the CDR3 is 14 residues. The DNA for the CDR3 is TGTGCCTTAAGGACGACAGACATGAACACTGAAGCTTTCTTT. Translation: CALRTTDMNTEAFF.

The CDR3 region is CATSASLAGGNEQFF. The CDR3 DNA sequence: TGTGCCACCAGCGCCTCCCTAGCGGGAGGTAATGAGCAGTTCTTC. The genes are TRBV15 and TRBJ2-1; 11 nucleotides match TRBD2. Germline V gene data show CDR1 as LNHNV and CDR2 as YYDKDF (reference sequence). There are 15 residues in the CDR3. Trimming took 5 bases from V and 7 from J; bases not matched to a gene: 7.

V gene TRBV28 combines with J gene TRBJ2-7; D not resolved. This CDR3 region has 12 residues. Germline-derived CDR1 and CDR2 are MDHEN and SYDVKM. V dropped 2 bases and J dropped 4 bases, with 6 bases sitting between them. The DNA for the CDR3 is TGTGCCAGCAGTTTACAGCGTTACGAGCAGTACTTC. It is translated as CASSLQRYEQYF. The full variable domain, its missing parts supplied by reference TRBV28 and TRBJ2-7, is DVKVTQSSRYLVKRTGEKVFLECVQDMDHENMFWYRQDPGLGLRLIYFSYDVKMKEKGDIPEGYSVSREKKERFSLILESASTNQTSMYLCASSLQRYEQYFGPGTRLTVT.